Below are 27 T cell receptor beta chains sequenced from a single sample in a study of patients and donors after allogeneic stem cell transplantation. TCRdb recomputed calls from the RT-PCR reads with MiXCR, one row per CDR3 protein. The profile shows 150,000 to 200,000 distinct CDR3 sequences, 24% of them singletons. The sample consisted of blood, either unsorted or a sorted T cell fraction (not recorded which). The source of these receptors is a human donor who was either an allogeneic HSCT recipient or a stem cell or donor lymphocyte infusion donor (not recorded which). It is not recorded whose cells these are; they may come from a transplant donor.

The table lists this clonotype with a few counts. This sequence joins TRBV5-1 and TRBJ1-1, with 7 bases matching TRBD1. CDR3 size: 16 residues. Losses at the gene ends were 4 bases for V and 1 base for J; bases not matched to a gene: 10. CDR1 and CDR2 from the germline V gene are SGHRS and YFSETQ. The CDR3 spells CASSQFNRGGNTEAFF. In DNA form, the CDR3 reads TGCGCCAGCAGCCAATTCAACAGGGGCGGGAACACTGAAGCTTTCTTT.

The V call is TRBV20-1, the J call TRBJ1-1, with D hard to call. Germline V CDR1 and CDR2: DFQATT, SNEGSKA (reference sequence). This CDR3 is 15 amino acids long. Trimming left V 3 bases short and J 3 bases short, with 17 bases between. The CDR3 region is CSARLFRGLDTEAFF. For the CDR3, the DNA is TGCAGTGCTAGGTTGTTTCGGGGTCTCGACACTGAAGCTTTCTTT.

The V and J genes are TRBV7-9 and TRBJ2-2; D remains unclear. CDR1 SEHNR and CDR2 FQNEAQ come from the germline V gene (reference sequence). The germline V and J ends were trimmed by 5 bases and 0 bases, with 7 bases remaining between them. The CDR3 sequence is 14 residues long. The DNA for the CDR3 is TGTGCCAGCAGCCCTAGTTCGAACACCGGGGAGCTGTTTTTT. Its protein product is CASSPSSNTGELFF.

The chain couples TRBV27 to TRBJ2-2; D gene uncertain. The germline V gene encodes CDR1 MNHEY and CDR2 SMNVEV (reference sequence). The V gene lost 2 bases and the J gene lost 1 base, with 11 bases spanning the gap. This CDR3 has 16 amino acids. CDR3 protein: CASSLRLPLNTGELFF. The CDR3 DNA is TGTGCCAGCAGTTTAAGGCTACCCCTGAACACCGGGGAGCTGTTTTTT.

This clonotype was recorded a few times. This chain uses TRBV12-3 or TRBV12-4 with TRBJ1-6; 9 bases map to TRBD1. Trimming cost V 0 bases and J 8 bases; bases outside gene matches: 2. The CDR3 totals 15 residues. The CDR3 loop reads CASSLAGQGYSPLHF. As DNA, the CDR3 is TGTGCCAGCAGTTTAGCGGGACAGGGCTATTCACCCCTCCACTTT.

V gene TRBV20-1 combines with J gene TRBJ2-1, with TRBD2 matching over 9 bases. The junction had 4 bases not matched to a gene; V was cut back by 3 bases and J by 7 bases. The CDR3 consists of 13 residues. Germline values: CDR1 DFQATT, CDR2 SNEGSKA (reference sequence). CDR3 residues: CSARLAGDNEQFF. As DNA, the CDR3 is TGCAGTGCTAGGTTAGCGGGAGATAATGAGCAGTTCTTC.

This clonotype was recorded a few times. This chain joins TRBV6-1 and TRBJ1-1; D unclear. This CDR3 has 14 amino acids. CDR1 is MNHNS, CDR2 SASEGT, per germline. Trimming cost V 5 bases and J 4 bases, with 14 bases left between them. The CDR3 DNA follows: TGTGCCAGCAGTTTGGGTCCTCTCGTCACTGAAGCTTTCTTT. Amino acids: CASSLGPLVTEAFF.

This clonotype was recorded a few times. J is TRBJ2-7 and V is TRBV20-1; D may be TRBD2 (5 bases). Germline values: CDR1 DFQATT, CDR2 SNEGSKA (reference sequence). Trimming cost V 0 bases and J 2 bases, with 14 bases left between them. The CDR3 totals 15 residues. DNA for the CDR3: TGCAGTGCTAGAGATCTGGTGGGAGCGGCCTACGAGCAGTACTTC. Amino acid sequence: CSARDLVGAAYEQYF.

This clonotype has only a few counts. The chain recombines TRBV27 with TRBJ2-3, with 7 bases matching TRBD1. V shed 6 bases and J 0 bases; nucleotides not matched to a gene: 9. Germline CDR1 reads MNHEY; CDR2 reads SMNVEV (reference sequence). The CDR3 has 16 amino acids. The CDR3 sequence is CASSQQGLLSTDTQYF. As DNA, the CDR3 is TGTGCCAGCAGCCAACAGGGGCTTCTTAGCACAGATACGCAGTATTTT.

This clonotype was counted once. The germline gene is not matched at one end of the junction; a read error may be the cause. The chain links TRBV4-3 to TRBJ1-4; a possible D gene is TRBD1 (6 bases). Germline values: CDR1 LGHNA, CDR2 YSLEER. This CDR3 contains 14 residues. CDR3: CASSQDTGMERLFF. In nucleotides, the CDR3 is TGCGCCAGCAGCCAAGATACAGGGATGGAAAGACTGTTTTTT.

This clonotype was counted at least ten times. The chain uses TRBV5-1 and TRBJ1-5, with TRBD1 identical over 7 bases. V lost 0 bases to trimming and J lost 8 bases; unmatched junction nucleotides: 2. The CDR3 loop spans 13 amino acids. Germline CDR1 and CDR2: SGHRS and YFSETQ. Here the CDR3 reads CASSLGQGEPQHF. The CDR3, as DNA: TGCGCCAGCAGCTTGGGGCAGGGGGAGCCCCAGCATTTT. The full variable domain, completed using reference TRBV5-1 and TRBJ1-5, is KAGVTQTPRYLIKTRGQQVTLSCSPISGHRSVSWYQQTPGQGLQFLFEYFSETQRNKGNFPGRFSGRQFSNSRSEMNVSTLELGDSALYLCASSLGQGEPQHFGDGTRLSIL.

This clonotype was seen a few times. CDR3: CASSQDLSHGAFF. The DNA of the CDR3 is TGTGCCAGCAGCCAAGACCTAAGTCACGGTGCTTTCTTT. The rearrangement links TRBV3-1 to TRBJ1-1; D call uncertain. Trimming shortened V by 0 bases and J by 11 bases, and 13 bases separated the two germline ends. The CDR3 loop spans 13 amino acids. Germline CDR1 LGHDT, CDR2 YNNKEL (reference sequence).

This clonotype was found a few times. The rearrangement joins TRBV21-1 to TRBJ1-4; the table's D call TRBD1 went unverified against the DNA. TRBV21-1 is assigned pseudogene status. CDR3 length: 16 residues. The CDR3 DNA is TGTGCCAGCAGCAACCAGCAACAGGGGGCGATAGAAAAACTGTTTTTT. Its translation is CASSNQQQGAIEKLFF.

This clonotype was seen at least ten times. This chain uses TRBV29-1 with TRBJ1-5; D not resolved. The germline gives CDR1 SQVTM, CDR2 ANQGSEA. V was trimmed by 5 bases and J by 9 bases, leaving 8 bases between them. The CDR3 totals 10 residues. Here the CDR3 reads CSVYIVPQHF. The CDR3 nucleotides are TGCAGCGTTTACATTGTGCCCCAGCATTTT.

This clonotype was detected once. This chain uses TRBV6-1 with TRBJ1-2; the match to TRBD1 covers 10 bases. This CDR3 contains 16 residues. After removal of 3 bases from V and 4 bases from J, the junction contained 8 bases not matched to a gene. Per the germline V gene, CDR1 is MNHNS and CDR2 is SASEGT. The CDR3 DNA reads TGTGCCAGCAGTGATACCGGGACAGGGGTGGGCTATGGCTACACCTTC. It codes for CASSDTGTGVGYGYTF.

This clonotype was picked up a small number of times. V usage is TRBV3-1 and J usage is TRBJ2-7; the match to TRBD2 covers 12 bases. Germline lookup yields CDR1 LGHDT and CDR2 YNNKEL (reference sequence). V shed 4 bases and J 4 bases; nucleotides not matched to a gene: 2. The CDR3 runs 14 residues. The DNA for the CDR3 is TGTGCCAGCAGCCCTAGCGGGAGGGCGTACGAGCAGTACTTC. It encodes CASSPSGRAYEQYF.

The V gene is TRBV15, the J gene TRBJ2-4; 7 nucleotides agree with TRBD2. The CDR3 runs to 16 residues. CDR1 is LNHNV and CDR2 is YYDKDF in the germline V gene (reference sequence). Trimming took 6 bases from V and 0 from J; bases not matched to a gene: 8. The CDR3 nucleotides read TGTGCCACCAGAGAGGGGCGGGGGTCAGCCAAAAACATTCAGTACTTC. This sequence encodes CATREGRGSAKNIQYF.

The V and J genes are TRBV5-1 and TRBJ2-5; D is unclear. V was clipped by 1 base and J by 5 bases, with 9 bases between them. This CDR3 has 13 amino acids. Germline CDR1 SGHRS, CDR2 YFSETQ. The CDR3 region has the DNA TGCGCCAGCAGCTTGAGTGTGTCGGAGACCCAGTACTTC. It yields the protein CASSLSVSETQYF.

The chain uses TRBV10-3 and TRBJ2-7, with a possible D match to TRBD1 (5 bases). The CDR3 consists of 12 residues. Germline loops: CDR1 ENHRY, CDR2 SYGVKD. V lost 8 bases, J lost 3 bases, and 11 bases lay in between. The CDR3 coding sequence is TGTGCCATCGGCACAGGAGACTACGAGCAGTACTTC. Translated, it gives CAIGTGDYEQYF.

A few counts support this clonotype. The chain recombines TRBV7-9 with TRBJ1-6; D is ambiguous. There are 14 residues in the CDR3. CDR1 is SEHNR and CDR2 is FQNEAQ in the germline V gene (reference sequence). Trimming shortened V by 8 bases and J by 0 bases, and 8 bases separated the two germline ends. Written as DNA, the CDR3 is TGTGCCAGCGAGGATAACTCCTATAATTCACCCCTCCACTTT. Protein product: CASEDNSYNSPLHF.

V is TRBV20-1 and J is TRBJ1-1; maybe TRBD1 (6 bases). The CDR3 loop spans 14 amino acids. The ends were cut back, 2 bases at V and 1 base at J, with 11 bases in the middle. Germline CDR1 and CDR2: DFQATT and SNEGSKA (reference sequence). In DNA, the CDR3 is TGCAGTGCTAGAAGGTCGGGGGCGAACACTGAAGCTTTCTTT. This gives the protein CSARRSGANTEAFF.

CDR3 coding DNA: TGTGCCAGCAGCTTACTAGCGGGAGAGTACGGAACCGGGGAGCTGTTTTTT. Translating gives CASSLLAGEYGTGELFF. The chain is built from TRBV5-6 and TRBJ2-2; TRBD2 agrees at 11 bases. Trimming took 2 bases from V and 5 from J; bases not matched to a gene: 8. The CDR3 contains 17 residues. CDR1 SGHDT and CDR2 YYEEEE come from the germline V gene.

In this sample, this clonotype turned up a few times. V and J are TRBV7-9 and TRBJ1-1, with D possibly being TRBD1 (5 bases). The CDR3 runs 12 residues. Germline CDR1 SEHNR, CDR2 FQNEAQ (reference sequence). Deletions cut 6 bases from V and 1 base from J, with 6 bases between. The CDR3 sequence is CASSGANTEAFF. The CDR3 DNA is TGTGCCAGCAGTGGGGCGAACACTGAAGCTTTCTTT.

The chain has TRBV20-1 and TRBJ2-3, with 8 bases fitting TRBD1. The germline CDR1 and CDR2 sequences are DFQATT and SNEGSKA (reference sequence). V trimming: 6 bases; J trimming: 4 bases; junction bases outside the gene matches: 3. CDR3 length: 12 amino acids. DNA for the CDR3: TGCAGTGCAGGACAGGGCGCAGATACGCAGTATTTT. It encodes CSAGQGADTQYF.

The V call is TRBV3-1, the J call TRBJ2-7; unclear D gene. V was clipped by 4 bases and J by 4 bases, with 14 bases between them. The CDR3 contains 14 residues. Germline values: CDR1 LGHDT, CDR2 YNNKEL (reference sequence). CDR3 coding DNA: TGTGCCAGCAGCCTTATTGGGAAGGGTTACGAGCAGTACTTC. This encodes CASSLIGKGYEQYF.

The chain uses TRBV3-1 and TRBJ2-1; the D is unclear. The V gene lost 4 bases and the J gene lost 6 bases, with 19 bases spanning the gap. The germline V gene encodes CDR1 LGHDT and CDR2 YNNKEL (reference sequence). This CDR3 spans 16 amino acids. The CDR3 DNA sequence: TGTGCCAGCAGCCCAAACCTCTACGGACGAGGCAATGAGCAGTTCTTC. This encodes CASSPNLYGRGNEQFF.

The table lists this clonotype with a few counts. The chain carries TRBV12-3 or TRBV12-4 and TRBJ1-6; 9 bases are a match to TRBD1. The CDR3 runs to 14 residues. Trimming took 5 bases from V and 8 from J; bases not matched to a gene: 4. The CDR3 protein is CASSMGQGYSPLHF. Here the CDR3 DNA reads TGTGCCAGCAGTATGGGACAGGGTTATTCACCCCTCCACTTT.